These T cell receptor beta chains were read from a single sample in a study of CD8+ T cells in alopecia areata. Sequenced by immunoSEQ multiplex PCR; TCRdb stores in-frame clones only, minus some. This sample carries 150,000 to 200,000 clones, approximately 65% of them seen once, and the ten largest clones take approximately 0.91%. Sequenced material: CD4+ T cells sorted from blood, taken at week 4, from a patient treated with tofacitinib. These receptors all come from a human donor with alopecia areata. Each CDR3 is given with its conserved first and last residue. Clone size is stated in some rows and not others, as once, few, many or a class when expanded.

J	size	V	CDR3
TRBJ2-5	few	TRBV20-1	CSGLAQETQYF
TRBJ1-1	.	TRBV30	CAWSVRGLNTEAFF
TRBJ2-5	.	TRBV29-1	CTVVVRETQYF
TRBJ1-5	few	TRBV2	CASSEEGQAPQHF
TRBJ2-3	.	TRBV5-4	CASSAGPGGTDTQYF
TRBJ2-5	few	TRBV7-6	CASSLDYGLQETQYF
TRBJ2-6	.	TRBV30	CAWRPRQGATGANVLTF
TRBJ2-1	few	TRBV7-9	CASSSYHRGIYNEQFF
TRBJ2-2	few	TRBV6-6	CASSKGQGGGELFF
TRBJ2-7	few	TRBV29-1	CSVVVVGEQYF
TRBJ2-1	few	TRBV5-1	CASSLATPGRKISSSYNEQFF
TRBJ1-4	.	TRBV9	CASSVAGTRGEKLFF
TRBJ2-3	.	TRBV29-1	CSLLGPPSTDTQYF
TRBJ1-5	.	TRBV29-1	CSVAREGRNQPQHF
TRBJ1-2	few	TRBV19	CASHRSLLGGYTF
TRBJ2-2	.	TRBV11-2	CASSPSGTGELFF
TRBJ2-1	once	TRBV29-1	CSVTSGANEQFF
TRBJ1-1	few	TRBV6-5	CASSSRGVNTEAFF
TRBJ2-2	.	TRBV29-1	CSVGSGPGELFF
TRBJ1-6	.	TRBV30	CAWSRWGYNSPLHF
TRBJ1-5	.	TRBV6-5	CASSYFPDQPQHF
TRBJ1-2	.	TRBV5-1	CASSLGAGSVNYGYTF
TRBJ2-2	few	TRBV18	CASSLLDRDGELFF
TRBJ2-1	.	TRBV30	CAWVTSGGANEQFF
TRBJ2-1	.	TRBV13	CASSLLLAGFSYNEQFF
TRBJ1-1	few	TRBV7-9	CASSLVFGGNVNTEAFF
TRBJ2-2	few	TRBV29-1	CSAGQNTGELFF
TRBJ1-2	.	TRBV29-1	CSVGRQGDGYTF
TRBJ1-1	.	TRBV11-2	CASSWGRQNTEAFF
TRBJ2-7	.	TRBV20-1	CSARGGYEQYF
TRBJ1-2	.	TRBV29-1	CSVGERGFYGYTF
TRBJ2-3	once	TRBV7-6	CASSPLRADTQYF
TRBJ2-3	.	TRBV5-4	CASSTPRGAPDTQYF
TRBJ1-1	few	TRBV18	CASSPTLTIGIEAFF
TRBJ1-2	.	TRBV5-4	CASSFTGQDGYTF
TRBJ2-3	.	TRBV9	CASSISGGARDTQYF
TRBJ2-7	.	TRBV10-2	CASGRQPTYEQYF
TRBJ1-2	few	TRBV15	CATSRDPDRVNYGYTF
TRBJ1-4	few	TRBV27	CASRTRGTNEKLFF
TRBJ1-2	.	TRBV27	CASSFQGANYGYTF
TRBJ1-1	.	TRBV29-1	CSVEGLQGALMNTEAFF
TRBJ1-2	.	TRBV7-2	CASSWPGVDYGYTF
TRBJ1-5	.	TRBV29-1	CSVGQINQPQHF
TRBJ2-7	.	TRBV4-1	CASSQTDPTGVSSYEQYF
TRBJ2-3	.	TRBV4-3	CASSLMTSGGASDTQYF
TRBJ1-2	.	TRBV29-1	CSVAQGGVGYTF